Listed below are T cell receptor beta chains from one sample, sequenced in a study of vaccination effects on CD4 cells after COVID-19. These TCRs' antigens remain unknown. The assay was immunoSEQ multiplex PCR, and TCRdb's table has in-frame clones only and misses some. This table holds about 27,000 clones, around three quarters found once. The material sequenced was CD4+ T cells from PBMCs cultured with SARS-CoV-2 spike peptides, taken before COVID-19 vaccination. The receptors derive from a human donor who received a COVID-19 vaccine. Each CDR3 is given with its conserved first and last residue. The D gene is left open where the match is weak. Only part of the rows carry a size: once, few, many, or a class if the clone is expanded.

TRBV20-1	-	-	TRBJ1-2	CSASGGYGYTF	TGCAGTGCTTCCGGAGGCTATGGCTACACCTTC
TRBV19	-	TRBD1	TRBJ2-2	CASQRTGATGELFF	TGTGCCAGCCAGAGGACAGGGGCGACCGGGGAGCTGTTTTTT
TRBV5-6	-	-	TRBJ1-2	CASSIPGQNIYGYTF	TGTGCCAGCAGCATACCGGGGCAAAATATCTATGGCTACACCTTC
TRBV3-1/TRBV3-2	-	-	TRBJ1-6	CASSLSTTNSPLHF	TGTGCCAGCAGCCTTTCCACGACCAATTCACCCCTCCACTTT
TRBV3-1/TRBV3-2	-	TRBD2	TRBJ2-5	CASSLDGTSVETQYF	TGTGCCAGCAGCCTTGATGGGACTAGCGTCGAGACCCAGTACTTC
TRBV3-1/TRBV3-2	-	TRBD1	TRBJ2-5	CASSLTTGGRETQYF	TGTGCCAGCAGCCTTACCACAGGGGGCCGGGAGACCCAGTACTTC
TRBV27	few	TRBD1	TRBJ1-1	CASSLSGGGRIEAFF	TGTGCCAGCAGTTTGTCAGGGGGCGGGCGTATTGAAGCTTTCTTT
TRBV5-1	-	TRBD1	TRBJ2-3	CASSFPAGQGTDTQYF	TGCGCCAGCAGTTTTCCTGCGGGACAGGGGACAGATACGCAGTATTTT
TRBV3-1/TRBV3-2	-	-	TRBJ2-3	CASSPPGGGLTDTQYF	TGTGCCAGCAGCCCCCCTGGTGGCGGGCTCACAGATACGCAGTATTTT
TRBV5-1	-	TRBD1	TRBJ2-2	CASSDEGAKFTGELFF	TGCGCCAGCAGCGATGAGGGGGCAAAATTCACCGGGGAGCTGTTTTTT
TRBV10-3	-	-	TRBJ2-7	CAIADTDGYEQYF	TGTGCCATCGCCGATACCGACGGCTACGAGCAGTACTTC
TRBV7-7	-	TRBD1	TRBJ2-1	CASSSGQGNEQFF	TGTGCCAGCAGCTCGGGACAGGGAAATGAGCAGTTCTTC
TRBV19	once	TRBD1	TRBJ1-5	CASSGTGGNQPQHF	TGTGCCAGTTCCGGGACAGGGGGCAACCAGCCCCAGCATTTT
TRBV7-9	-	TRBD1	TRBJ1-5	CASSQGGQPQHF	TGTGCCAGCAGCCAGGGGGGCCAGCCCCAGCATTTT
TRBV3-1/TRBV3-2	-	TRBD1	TRBJ1-2	CASSQLTGLGYTF	TGTGCCAGCAGCCAACTGACAGGGCTCGGCTACACCTTC
TRBV19	-	-	TRBJ1-3	CASSPQLYSGNTIYF	TGTGCCAGTAGTCCCCAATTGTACTCTGGAAACACCATATATTTT
TRBV27	few	-	TRBJ1-4	CASSFRGNEKLFF	TGTGCCAGCAGTTTCAGAGGGAATGAAAAACTGTTTTTT
TRBV5-6	-	-	TRBJ1-3	CASSLVGRGNTIYF	TGTGCCAGCAGCTTGGTAGGGCGTGGAAACACCATATATTTT
TRBV10-1	few	-	TRBJ2-1	CASSARSGLPANEQFF	TGCGCCAGCAGTGCGAGGTCAGGACTACCTGCCAATGAGCAGTTCTTC
TRBV5-4	-	TRBD1	TRBJ1-1	CASSWDRANTEAFF	TGTGCCAGCAGCTGGGACAGAGCAAACACTGAAGCTTTCTTT
TRBV9	few	TRBD1	TRBJ1-3	CASSVGQGLSTIYF	TGTGCCAGCAGCGTAGGACAGGGCTTGAGCACCATATATTTT
TRBV12-3/TRBV12-4	-	-	TRBJ1-6	CASSFGNSPLHF	TGTGCCAGCAGTTTCGGTAATTCACCCCTCCACTTT
TRBV7-2	-	TRBD2	TRBJ2-2	CASSRGTSWAGELFF	TGTGCCAGCAGCCGCGGGACTAGCTGGGCCGGGGAGCTGTTTTTT
TRBV6-2/TRBV6-3	-	TRBD2	TRBJ2-5	CASSYGGREETQYF	TGTGCCAGCAGTTATGGGGGGAGGGAGGAGACCCAGTACTTC
TRBV6-5	few	TRBD2	TRBJ2-7	CASSRLAGEQYF	TGTGCCAGCAGTAGGTTAGCGGGGGAGCAGTACTTC
TRBV19	-	-	TRBJ1-5	CASSPYSNQPQHF	TGTGCCAGTAGCCCTTATAGCAATCAGCCCCAGCATTTT
TRBV2	-	TRBD2	TRBJ2-1	CASSGLAGYNEQFF	TGTGCCAGCAGTGGACTAGCGGGGTACAATGAGCAGTTCTTC
TRBV19	few	-	TRBJ2-2	CASSIAPSNTGELFF	TGTGCCAGTAGTATAGCGCCTAGCAACACCGGGGAGCTGTTTTTT
TRBV2	-	-	TRBJ1-6	CASSRDIFDSPLHF	TGTGCCAGCTCAAGGGACATTTTCGATTCACCCCTCCACTTT
TRBV9	-	-	TRBJ2-2	CASSVAGMDTGELFF	TGTGCCAGCAGCGTAGCGGGGATGGACACCGGGGAGCTGTTTTTT
TRBV14	-	-	TRBJ2-1	CASSQGIYNEQFF	TGTGCCAGCAGCCAAGGGATCTACAATGAGCAGTTCTTC
TRBV7-9	-	-	TRBJ2-7	CASSPKGPDEQYF	TGTGCCAGCAGCCCTAAGGGGCCGGACGAGCAGTACTTC
TRBV19	-	-	TRBJ1-1	CASSIGSLGVTNTEAFF	TGTGCCAGTAGTATTGGGTCTCTTGGGGTTACGAACACTGAAGCTTTCTTT
TRBV4-1	few	-	TRBJ2-4	CASSQTGKGRGEYF	TGCGCCAGCAGCCAAACAGGGAAGGGTCGCGGTGAGTACTTC
TRBV3-1/TRBV3-2	-	TRBD2	TRBJ2-5	CASSRPTAGVFETQYF	TGTGCCAGCAGCCGACCTACAGCGGGAGTTTTTGAGACCCAGTACTTC
TRBV2	-	-	TRBJ2-3	CASTGRDTDTQYF	TGTGCCAGCACCGGCCGGGACACAGATACGCAGTATTTT
TRBV18	-	TRBD1	TRBJ1-5	CASSPNQGAGQPQHF	TGTGCCAGCTCACCAAATCAGGGGGCAGGACAGCCCCAGCATTTT
TRBV3-1/TRBV3-2	-	-	TRBJ1-5	CASSQGGIHQPQHF	TGTGCCAGCAGCCAAGGGGGCATCCATCAGCCCCAGCATTTT
TRBV27	-	TRBD1	TRBJ1-2	CASSAYRGEGYTF	TGTGCCAGCAGTGCTTACAGGGGGGAAGGCTACACCTTC
TRBV30	-	-	TRBJ1-2	CAWSVGVDGYTF	TGTGCCTGGAGTGTAGGGGTAGATGGCTACACCTTC
TRBV5-8	-	TRBD2	TRBJ2-5	CASSLAVSGGQTQYF	TGTGCCAGCAGCTTGGCCGTAAGCGGGGGACAGACCCAGTACTTC
TRBV3-1/TRBV3-2	-	-	TRBJ2-6	CASSRGQLESSGANVLTF	TGTGCCAGCAGCCGGGGCCAGTTGGAGAGCTCTGGGGCCAACGTCCTGACTTTC
TRBV7-6	-	TRBD2	TRBJ2-1	CASSPLLASGRRNEQFF	TGTGCCAGCAGCCCCCTCCTGGCGAGCGGGAGAAGAAATGAGCAGTTCTTC
TRBV4-1	-	TRBD1	TRBJ2-3	CASSQGPRTGSTDTQYF	TGCGCCAGCAGTCAAGGCCCACGGACAGGGAGCACAGATACGCAGTATTTT
TRBV15	-	TRBD2	TRBJ2-4	CATSRDITDAKREWAKNIQYF	TGTGCCACCAGCAGAGATATCACAGACGCTAAGCGGGAGTGGGCCAAAAACATTCAGTACTTC
TRBV18	-	TRBD1	TRBJ2-5	CASSQGTGGEETQYF	TGTGCCAGCTCCCAAGGGACAGGGGGCGAGGAGACCCAGTACTTC
TRBV3-1/TRBV3-2	-	-	TRBJ1-2	CASSLSIFSDYGYTF	TGTGCCAGCAGCCTCTCGATATTTTCGGACTATGGCTACACCTTC
TRBV20-1	few	TRBD2	TRBJ2-2	CSASIAGSDGELFF	TGCAGTGCTAGTATAGCGGGGTCGGACGGGGAGCTGTTTTTT
TRBV15	-	TRBD1	TRBJ2-7	CATSKDRAYEQYF	TGTGCCACCAGCAAGGACAGGGCCTACGAGCAGTACTTC
TRBV6-5	-	-	TRBJ2-5	CASRESSKETQYF	TGTGCCAGCAGAGAGAGCAGTAAAGAGACCCAGTACTTC
TRBV6-5	-	-	TRBJ2-5	CASTLSRAGEETQYF	TGTGCCAGCACCTTAAGCCGGGCAGGGGAAGAGACCCAGTACTTC
TRBV5-1	-	TRBD1	TRBJ1-4	CASSQRTGVVTNEKLFF	TGCGCCAGCAGCCAACGGACAGGGGTCGTAACTAATGAAAAACTGTTTTTT
TRBV29-1	few	-	TRBJ1-1	CSATKGDTEAFF	TGCAGCGCGACGAAAGGGGACACTGAAGCTTTCTTT
TRBV18	once	-	TRBJ1-3	CASSPRGGSGNTIYF	TGTGCCAGCTCACCACGAGGAGGCTCTGGAAACACCATATATTTT
TRBV27	once	-	TRBJ1-2	CASGQASYGYTF	TGTGCCAGCGGCCAGGCTAGCTATGGCTACACCTTC